The rows below give T cell receptor beta chains drawn from one sample of a study of somatic mutations in cytotoxic T cells in rheumatoid arthritis. Here immunoSEQ multiplex PCR was the method, and the copy in TCRdb shows in-frame clones only, minus some. The top ten clones hold around a fifth of a sample with around 15,000 clones, approximately 75% of them seen once. The sequenced sample consisted of CD8+ T cells sorted from blood. These receptors were taken from an adult with rheumatoid arthritis. The CDR3 runs from the conserved cysteine through the conserved F or W. The order of the fields is V gene, D gene, J gene, clone size, CDR3 DNA, CDR3 protein. The D gene is left open where the match is weak. Part of the rows lack a size; the others show once, few, many or a class for expanded clones.

>TRBV7-8|TRBD1|TRBJ2-7|NA
TGTGCCAGCAGCTTAACCGGGACAGGGCTCGGCTCCTACGAGCAGTACTTC
CASSLTGTGLGSYEQYF
>TRBV27|NA|TRBJ1-2|NA
TGTGCCAGCAGTTTAAGTGTTTTTAACAGTGCATATGGCTACACCTTC
CASSLSVFNSAYGYTF
>TRBV7-6|NA|TRBJ1-1|NA
TGTGCCAGCAGCCCCATGAACACTGAAGCTTTCTTT
CASSPMNTEAFF
>TRBV10-3|NA|TRBJ2-1|NA
TGTGCCATCAGTGAGTTAGACAGGACCTCCTACAATGAGCAGTTCTTC
CAISELDRTSYNEQFF
>TRBV13|NA|TRBJ1-2|once
TGTGCCAGCAGCTTAGGGTCAGTATTCGGCTACACCTTC
CASSLGSVFGYTF
>TRBV9|TRBD2|TRBJ2-7|few
TGTGCCAGCAGCCCGGGACTAGCGGGAGGGCCTGGCGAGCAGTACTTC
CASSPGLAGGPGEQYF
>TRBV7-4|TRBD2|TRBJ2-1|NA
TGTGCCAGCAGCTTAGTGGTTCTAGCGGGAGGAGGGTCCCTATACAATGAGCAGTTCTTC
CASSLVVLAGGGSLYNEQFF
>TRBV30|NA|TRBJ2-7|NA
TGTGCCTGGAGCAGGGGCTACGAGCAGTACTTC
CAWSRGYEQYF
>TRBV7-9|NA|TRBJ2-7|few
TGTGCCAGCAGCTCCCCGAACTACGAGCAGTACTTC
CASSSPNYEQYF
>TRBV9|NA|TRBJ2-7|once
TGTGCCAGCAGCGGCGATTCCTACGAGCAGTACTTC
CASSGDSYEQYF
>TRBV27|TRBD2|TRBJ2-7|NA
TGTGCCAGCAGTTTGGACGGGAGGCAATACGAGCAGTACTTC
CASSLDGRQYEQYF
>TRBV7-3|NA|TRBJ1-1|NA
TGTGCCAGCAGCTTAACCAGGGAGGTAAGGAACACTGAAGCTTTCTTT
CASSLTREVRNTEAFF
>TRBV5-1|TRBD2|TRBJ2-7|NA
TGCGCCAGCAGCGAAGGACTAGCGGTCCTACCCTACGAGCAGTACTTC
CASSEGLAVLPYEQYF
>TRBV5-1|TRBD2|TRBJ2-1|once
TGCGCCAGCAGCGCGGGACTAGCGGGAGTTGGGGAGCAGTTCTTC
CASSAGLAGVGEQFF
>TRBV27|TRBD1|TRBJ2-1|NA
TGTGCCAGCAGTTCACAGGGGCCCCCCTACAATGAGCAGTTCTTC
CASSSQGPPYNEQFF
>TRBV7-9|NA|TRBJ2-5|NA
TGTGCCAGCAGCTTGCCCAGGGGAGAGACCCAGTACTTC
CASSLPRGETQYF
>TRBV6-5|NA|TRBJ2-3|NA
TGTGCCAGCGGGCAAAGGGGGGCCGGCACAGATACGCAGTATTTT
CASGQRGAGTDTQYF
>TRBV11-2|NA|TRBJ2-5|NA
TGTGCCAGCAGCTCTACAGGGTTAGGCGCACGGGAGACCCAGTACTTC
CASSSTGLGARETQYF
>TRBV25-1|TRBD1|TRBJ1-2|NA
TGTGCCAGCAGTGATGCGGGGACAGGAGGCTATGGCTACACCTTC
CASSDAGTGGYGYTF
>TRBV5-6|NA|TRBJ1-1|few
TGTGCCAGCACCCCTCCTCCACTCAGGGGGAACACTGAAGCTTTCTTT
CASTPPPLRGNTEAFF
>TRBV4-1|NA|TRBJ1-2|NA
TGCGCCAGCAGCCAAGACAGGGGTGACTATGGCTACACCTTC
CASSQDRGDYGYTF
>TRBV4-1|TRBD2|TRBJ2-1|NA
TGCGCCAGCAGCCAAGATAAAGCGGGGAACAATGAGCAGTTCTTC
CASSQDKAGNNEQFF
>TRBV25-1|NA|TRBJ2-1|NA
TGTGCCAGCAGTGTCCTCGGGACCGGGCGGAGGTTCTTC
CASSVLGTGRRFF
>TRBV7-8|TRBD1|TRBJ2-7|NA
TGTGCCAGCAGCCCGAAGGGACAGGGTTCCTACGAGCAGTACTTC
CASSPKGQGSYEQYF
>TRBV7-9|NA|TRBJ2-1|NA
TGTGCCAGCAGCTTAGTTTTAGTGGATGAGCAGTTCTTC
CASSLVLVDEQFF
>TRBV27|NA|TRBJ2-1|NA
TGTGCCAGCAGTTTAAGCGAGTACAATGAGCAGTTCTTC
CASSLSEYNEQFF
>TRBV5-4|NA|TRBJ1-1|NA
TGTGCCACCCATACAGGGTATACTGAAGCTTTCTTT
CATHTGYTEAFF
>TRBV4-3|NA|TRBJ1-5|NA
TGCGCCAGCAGCCAAGATAGGGGGGTTAGCAATCAGCCCCAGCATTTT
CASSQDRGVSNQPQHF
>TRBV27|TRBD2|TRBJ2-5|once
TGTGCCAGCAGTCCCGGGACTAGCGGGAGTAGGGAAGAGACCCAGTACTTC
CASSPGTSGSREETQYF
>TRBV7-6|NA|TRBJ1-1|once
TGTGCCAGCAGCTTAGATTCGGGGAGCGCGAACACTGAAGCTTTCTTT
CASSLDSGSANTEAFF
>TRBV7-2|TRBD2|TRBJ2-3|NA
TGTGCCAGCAGCCCCTTCACTAGCGGGACTAGCACAGATACGCAGTATTTT
CASSPFTSGTSTDTQYF
>TRBV9|NA|TRBJ2-3|medium-sized
TGTGCCAGCAGCGTAGGTCAGGGGTTGGACCTTGCAGATACGCAGTATTTT
CASSVGQGLDLADTQYF
>TRBV7-8|TRBD2|TRBJ2-2|NA
TGTGCCAGCAGCTTAGCGGTAGCGGGAGTTACCGGGGAGCTGTTTTTT
CASSLAVAGVTGELFF
>TRBV2|NA|TRBJ2-2|NA
TGTGCCGGAATAAGGCGGGGCTCCACCGGGGAGCTGTTTTTT
CAGIRRGSTGELFF
>TRBV6-5|TRBD1|TRBJ1-2|NA
TGTGCCAGCAGTTACTCCGGACAGGGGAACTTCTATGGCTACACCTTC
CASSYSGQGNFYGYTF
>TRBV4-3|NA|TRBJ2-7|NA
TGCGCCAGCAGCCAAGATGGAGGATTCGAGCAGTACTTC
CASSQDGGFEQYF
>TRBV28|NA|TRBJ2-7|once
TGTGCCAGCGGGACCGGGACACTTGCCTACGAGCAGTACTTC
CASGTGTLAYEQYF
>TRBV7-6|NA|TRBJ2-1|NA
TGTGCCAGCAGCTCCCCTACCGAAGGGAGCTCCTACAATGAGCAGTTCTTC
CASSSPTEGSSYNEQFF
>TRBV10-3|NA|TRBJ2-1|NA
TGTGCCATCCGGGAAGGATTAGGGGGAGAGCAGTTCTTC
CAIREGLGGEQFF
>TRBV11-1|NA|TRBJ1-1|once
TGTGCCAGCAGCGCAGCGGGTTGGACTGAAGCTTTCTTT
CASSAAGWTEAFF
>TRBV7-3|NA|TRBJ2-3|NA
TGTGCCAGCAGCTTAACGTCGGGAGAGTCAGATACGCAGTATTTT
CASSLTSGESDTQYF
>TRBV6-5|NA|TRBJ1-2|NA
TGTGCCAGCAGCACTGAGAGGGAAGACTATGGCTACACCTTC
CASSTEREDYGYTF
>TRBV4-1|TRBD2|TRBJ2-7|NA
TGCGCCAGCAGCTCACCGGGGGGGGTCCCCTACGAGCAGTACTTC
CASSSPGGVPYEQYF
>TRBV7-2|TRBD2|TRBJ2-7|NA
TGTGCCAGCAGCTTAGTGCTAGCGGGAGTTAAATACGAGCAGTACTTC
CASSLVLAGVKYEQYF
>TRBV7-9|NA|TRBJ2-2|medium-sized
TGTGCCAGCGACTTTAGAAACACCGGGGAGCTGTTTTTT
CASDFRNTGELFF
>TRBV6-5|NA|TRBJ1-1|NA
TGTGCCAGCAGTTACTCACACAGGGTGAACACTGAAGCTTTCTTT
CASSYSHRVNTEAFF
>TRBV27|NA|TRBJ1-2|NA
TGTGCCAGCAGTTTCGCGGGGGGAGGCTATGGCTACACCTTC
CASSFAGGGYGYTF
>TRBV6-5|NA|TRBJ2-5|NA
TGTGCCAGCAGTTACGGAATGGGGGAACAAGAGACCCAGTACTTC
CASSYGMGEQETQYF
>TRBV9|TRBD2|TRBJ2-1|NA
TGTGCCAGCAGCCGCAGGGCGGGGGGGGACTACAATGAGCAGTTCTTC
CASSRRAGGDYNEQFF
>TRBV19|NA|TRBJ1-3|NA
TGTGCCAGTAGTATAGGGGGCGCCTCTGGAAACACCATATATTTT
CASSIGGASGNTIYF